This T cell receptor (beta chain) stems from a study of molecular identifiers for immune sequencing clone quantification. This CDR3 region has 15 residues. Trimming pared 3 bases from V and 0 bases from J, leaving 15 bases between. The germline V gene has CDR1 SQVTM and CDR2 ANQGSEA. Previously published methods and listed TCR primers were used for the bulk TCR libraries. One entry per CDR3 protein, called by TCRdb with MiXCR from the PCR reads. Of under 600,000 distinct CDR3 sequences listed, 25% are singletons. Libraries from naive CD8 cells were generated from roughly 21,000 to 960,000 sorted cells (with 10%, 30% or 50% RNA). Sorting was used to obtain naive CD8 T cells (CD8+CD4-CCR7+CD45RA+). This clonotype has a handful of counts. Its antigen remains unknown. The study's findings and limits: Underestimation of highly expanded clone sizes could arise where identical TCR molecules share a barcode.

The chain links TRBV29-1 to TRBJ2-7; maybe TRBD2 (6 bases). The sequencing input was naive CD8+ T cells from blood, with Jurkat cell RNA spiked in. Subset indicated: FACS-sorted CD8+CD4-CCR7+CD45RA+ naive T cells. The TCR sequence derives from a human donor in good health. Some libraries in this study had Jurkat cell RNA spiked in. The CDR3 here is CSVESGTASSYEQYF. Here the CDR3 DNA reads TGCAGCGTTGAGTCCGGGACTGCAAGCTCCTACGAGCAGTACTTC.